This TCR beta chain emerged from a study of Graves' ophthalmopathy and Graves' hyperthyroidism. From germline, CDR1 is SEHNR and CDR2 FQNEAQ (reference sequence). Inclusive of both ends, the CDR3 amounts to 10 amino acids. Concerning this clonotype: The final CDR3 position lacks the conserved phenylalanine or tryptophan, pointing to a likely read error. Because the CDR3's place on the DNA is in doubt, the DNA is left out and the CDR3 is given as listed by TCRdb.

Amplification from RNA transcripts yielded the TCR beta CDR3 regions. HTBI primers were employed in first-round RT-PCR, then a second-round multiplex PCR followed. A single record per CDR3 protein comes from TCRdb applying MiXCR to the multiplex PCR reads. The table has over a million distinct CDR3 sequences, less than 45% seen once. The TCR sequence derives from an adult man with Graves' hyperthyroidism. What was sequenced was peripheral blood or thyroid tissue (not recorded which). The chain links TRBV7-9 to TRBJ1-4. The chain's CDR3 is CASSLSGDGL.